The 21 T cell receptor beta chains below all came from one sample that was sequenced in a study of siplizumab effects on memory and regulatory T cells (dated 2019 in TCRdb). Receptors were amplified or captured by the immunoSEQ multiplex PCR assay. Entries here come from immuneACCESS through TCRdb and include only in-frame sequences with V and J called. Some clones fail to appear in such tables; in the studies checked, an unresolved V gene covers under half of the shortfall, and the cause of the remainder is unknown. The table for this sample lists about 100,000 clones; approximately 92% of them were counted only once. About 2.4% of the sample rests with the top ten. Sequenced input: CD4+ T cells sorted from blood. These receptors were obtained from a human donor in good health. Some clones in this sample may be carry-over from other donors' samples.

The rearrangement joins TRBV7-2 to TRBJ2-1; 12 nucleotides agree with TRBD1. CDR3 length equals 19 residues. CDR1 and CDR2 from the germline V gene are SGHTA and FQGNSA. The trim removed 5 bases at V and 2 bases at J, leaving 13 bases unmatched. CDR3 in amino acids: CASSPRGQGAIPPYNEQFF. CDR3 coding DNA: TGTGCCAGCAGCCCGAGGGGACAGGGGGCTATACCCCCCTACAATGAGCAGTTCTTC.

This clone was picked up one time. V and J are TRBV30 and TRBJ1-4; D is undetermined. Trimming stripped 2 bases from V and 5 bases from J, with 9 bases between. CDR3 size: 13 residues. Germline CDR1 reads GTSNPN; CDR2 reads SVGIG (reference sequence). CDR3 loop: CAWSKGGNEKLFF. In DNA form, the CDR3 reads TGTGCCTGGAGTAAGGGCGGGAATGAAAAACTGTTTTTT.

The chain recombines TRBV19 with TRBJ2-2; D may correspond to TRBD1 or TRBD2 (5 bases each). Germline V gene lookup returns CDR1 LNHDA and CDR2 SQIVND (reference sequence). There are 16 residues in the CDR3. V lost 2 bases and J lost 5, with 15 bases in between. The CDR3, as DNA: TGTGCCAGTAGTATACAAGGGACGGATATTACCGGGGAGCTGTTTTTT. As protein: CASSIQGTDITGELFF. Together with reference TRBV19 and TRBJ2-2, the CDR3 gives the full variable domain: DGGITQSPKYLFRKEGQNVTLSCEQNLNHDAMYWYRQDPGQGLRLIYYSQIVNDFQKGDIAEGYSVSREKKESFPLTVTSAQKNPTAFYLCASSIQGTDITGELFFGEGSRLTVL.

This clone was recorded once. The rearrangement links TRBV5-1 to TRBJ1-5; 8 bases match TRBD1. The CDR3 is made up of 15 amino acids. Germline V gene data show CDR1 as SGHRS and CDR2 as YFSETQ. The V and J ends lost 0 bases and 6 bases, in that order; junction bases with no gene match: 5. Written as DNA, the CDR3 is TGCGCCAGCAGCTTGGCCGGACAGGGCAGTCAGCCCCAGCATTTT. This gives the protein CASSLAGQGSQPQHF.

This clone was observed a single time. The chain links TRBV10-3 to TRBJ2-7, with D tentatively TRBD1 (6 bases). Germline V CDR1 and CDR2: ENHRY, SYGVKD. This CDR3 region has 14 residues. V gave up 5 bases and J gave up 4 bases, with 15 bases separating them. CDR3 in amino acids: CAISQGQQYYEQYF. In DNA, the CDR3 is TGTGCCATCAGTCAAGGACAGCAATATTACGAGCAGTACTTC.

The chain is built from TRBV2 and TRBJ1-4, with D uncertain. This CDR3 region has 12 residues. The V gene's germline CDR1 is SNHLY and CDR2 FYNNEI. The ends were cut back, 7 bases at V and 8 bases at J, with 11 bases in the middle. The CDR3 nucleotides are TGTGCCAGCACGGGGATTGGGGAAAAACTGTTTTTT. Translated, it gives CASTGIGEKLFF.

J is TRBJ1-6 and V is TRBV29-1, with D possibly being TRBD1 (5 bases). This CDR3 has 14 amino acids. Trimming took 4 bases from V and 8 from J, leaving 15 bases between them. CDR1 and CDR2 from the germline V gene are SQVTM and ANQGSEA. The CDR3 DNA follows: TGCAGCGTTGGAGGGGCGCATAAAGATTCACCCCTCCACTTT. It codes for CSVGGAHKDSPLHF.

The chain employs TRBV7-9 and TRBJ1-4; no firm D call. The CDR3 is 13 residues long. The germline V gene has CDR1 SEHNR and CDR2 FQNEAQ (reference sequence). Trimming left V 0 bases short and J 7 bases short, with 6 bases between. In DNA form, the CDR3 reads TGTGCCAGCAGCTTAGCAGGGAGTGAAAAACTGTTTTTT. This encodes CASSLAGSEKLFF.

This clone was seen only once. The chain combines TRBV7-2 with TRBJ2-5, with 10 bases fitting TRBD2. CDR3 length equals 16 residues. Looked up from germline, CDR1 is SGHTA and CDR2 is FQGNSA. V gave up 5 bases and J gave up 7 bases; unmatched junction bases: 13. The CDR3 nucleotides are TGTGCCAGCAGCCCATTACTAGCGGGAAGGGGGCGGACCCAGTACTTC. The encoded protein is CASSPLLAGRGRTQYF. Using reference TRBV7-2 and TRBJ2-5 for the parts outside the CDR3, the full variable domain is GAGVSQSPSNKVTEKGKDVELRCDPISGHTALYWYRQSLGQGLEFLIYFQGNSAPDKSGLPSDRFSAERTGGSVSTLTIQRTQQEDSAVYLCASSPLLAGRGRTQYFGPGTRLLVL.

The chain uses TRBV6-1 and TRBJ2-1; a possible D gene is TRBD2 (6 bases). The germline V and J ends were trimmed by 3 bases and 4 bases, with 10 bases remaining between them. The CDR3 contains 14 residues. CDR1 is MNHNS and CDR2 is SASEGT in the germline V gene. The CDR3 DNA is TGTGCCAGCAGTGAGGCGGGGCCGTACAATGAGCAGTTCTTC. Its translation is CASSEAGPYNEQFF.

The chain joins TRBV7-9 to TRBJ2-4; 7 bases are a match to TRBD2. This CDR3 contains 13 residues. Germline V CDR1 and CDR2: SEHNR, FQNEAQ (reference sequence). V dropped 5 bases and J dropped 9; count of bases not matched to a gene: 7. The CDR3 region has the DNA TGTGCCAGCAGCCCCTGGGAGGGCGGCATTCAGTACTTC. It yields the protein CASSPWEGGIQYF.

The chain combines TRBV13 with TRBJ2-7, with 8 positions matching TRBD2. CDR1 and CDR2 from the germline V gene are PRHDT and FYEKMQ (reference sequence). This CDR3 is 15 amino acids long. The J segment lost 2 bases and the V segment lost 4 bases, leaving 7 bases of the junction unmatched. CDR3 coding DNA: TGTGCCAGCAGCTCCCTAGCGGGCCTCGCCTACGAGCAGTACTTC. This sequence encodes CASSSLAGLAYEQYF. Full variable domain (remainder filled in from reference TRBV13 and TRBJ2-7): AAGVIQSPRHLIKEKRETATLKCYPIPRHDTVYWYQQGPGQDPQFLISFYEKMQSDKGSIPDRFSAQQFSDYHSELNMSSLELGDSALYFCASSSLAGLAYEQYFGPGTRLTVT.

The chain recombines TRBV11-2 with TRBJ1-2; 7 nucleotides match TRBD1. Losses at the gene ends were 0 bases for V and 4 bases for J; bases not matched to a gene: 2. CDR1 is SGHAT, CDR2 FQNNGV, per germline. The CDR3 length is 14 residues. The CDR3 DNA sequence: TGTGCCAGCAGCTTAGATGCAGGGGGCTATGGCTACACCTTC. Protein sequence: CASSLDAGGYGYTF.

The gene calls are TRBV5-1 and TRBJ2-2, with TRBD1 matching over 7 bases. Trimming at V came to 4 bases and at J to 0 bases, leaving 6 bases not matched to a gene. The CDR3 is made up of 16 amino acids. Germline V gene data show CDR1 as SGHRS and CDR2 as YFSETQ. CDR3 sequence reads: CASSPTGFANTGELFF. The CDR3 bases are TGCGCCAGCAGCCCGACAGGGTTCGCGAACACCGGGGAGCTGTTTTTT. Full variable domain (remainder filled in from reference TRBV5-1 and TRBJ2-2): KAGVTQTPRYLIKTRGQQVTLSCSPISGHRSVSWYQQTPGQGLQFLFEYFSETQRNKGNFPGRFSGRQFSNSRSEMNVSTLELGDSALYLCASSPTGFANTGELFFGEGSRLTVL.

The V gene is TRBV27, the J gene TRBJ1-1; D unresolved. Germline V gene sequence: CDR1 MNHEY, CDR2 SMNVEV (reference sequence). Trimming took off 2 bases at V and 1 base at J, with 8 bases between the two ends. CDR3 length equals 14 residues. CDR3 sequence (DNA): TGTGCCAGCAGTTTAGTAGGGCGGAACACTGAAGCTTTCTTT. Translation gives CASSLVGRNTEAFF.

This chain uses TRBV5-8 with TRBJ2-2; possibly TRBD1 or TRBD2 for D (5 bases each). Per germline, CDR1 SGHTS and CDR2 YDEGEE. The CDR3 loop spans 14 amino acids. Between the trimmed V and J ends, which lost 4 bases and 3 bases, there was a span of 10 bases. The CDR3 spells CASSTGTDTGELFF. The CDR3 bases are TGTGCCAGCAGCACCGGGACGGACACCGGGGAGCTGTTTTTT.

The chain employs TRBV19 and TRBJ2-2; D unresolved. Germline V lookup: CDR1 LNHDA, CDR2 SQIVND (reference sequence). Trimming removed 3 bases at V and 4 bases at J, with 9 bases between. The CDR3 sequence is 14 residues long. For the CDR3, the DNA is TGTGCCAGTAGTATTGCGAGTTTCACCGGGGAGCTGTTTTTT. This translates into CASSIASFTGELFF.

The genes are TRBV6-1 and TRBJ1-2, with TRBD1 identical over 10 bases. This CDR3 comprises 14 residues. Per germline, CDR1 MNHNS and CDR2 SASEGT. V shed 3 bases and J 4 bases; nucleotides not matched to a gene: 2. Here the CDR3 reads CASSEDRGTYGYTF. Here the CDR3 DNA reads TGTGCCAGCAGTGAGGACAGGGGGACCTATGGCTACACCTTC.

The rearrangement links TRBV11-3 to TRBJ2-3, with TRBD2 matching over 7 bases. V shed 1 base and J 6 bases; nucleotides not matched to a gene: 10. Germline assignment: CDR1 SGHNT and CDR2 YENEEA. The CDR3 has 16 amino acids. CDR3 sequence (DNA): TGTGCCAGCAGCTTAGGTGCTAGCGGACCGGTGGATACGCAGTATTTT. Translation: CASSLGASGPVDTQYF.

This clone was detected once. The chain couples TRBV9 to TRBJ2-3; no definite D call. Germline lookup yields CDR1 SGDLS and CDR2 YYNGEE. Trimming took off 3 bases at V and 4 bases at J, with 6 bases between the two ends. The CDR3 is made up of 12 amino acids. The CDR3: CASSATADTQYF. In DNA, the CDR3 is TGTGCCAGCAGCGCTACGGCAGATACGCAGTATTTT.

This clone was found once. The rearrangement joins TRBV6-1 to TRBJ2-5, with 9 bases that match TRBD2. The V and J ends lost 7 bases and 5 bases, in that order; junction bases with no gene match: 8. Germline assignment: CDR1 MNHNS and CDR2 SASEGT. The CDR3 is 14 residues long. Here the CDR3 DNA reads TGTGCCAGCACGCGACTAGCGGTGGTGGAGACCCAGTACTTC. Protein product: CASTRLAVVETQYF.